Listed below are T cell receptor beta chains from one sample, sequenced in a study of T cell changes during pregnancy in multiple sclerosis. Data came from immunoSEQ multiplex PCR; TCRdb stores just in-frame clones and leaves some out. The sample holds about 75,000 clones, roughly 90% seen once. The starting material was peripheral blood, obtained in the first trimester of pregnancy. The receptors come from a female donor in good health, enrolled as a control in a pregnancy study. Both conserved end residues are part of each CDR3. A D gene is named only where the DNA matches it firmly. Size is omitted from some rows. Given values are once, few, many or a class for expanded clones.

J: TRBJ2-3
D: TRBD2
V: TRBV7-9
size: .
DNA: TGTGCCAGCAGTCCACCCTTGGCAGCGGGGGGGCTATATACGCAGTATTTT
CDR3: CASSPPLAAGGLYTQYF

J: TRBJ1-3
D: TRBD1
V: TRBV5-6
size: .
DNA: TGTGCCAGCAGCTTGTCGGGACAGTCTGGAAACACCATATATTTT
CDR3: CASSLSGQSGNTIYF

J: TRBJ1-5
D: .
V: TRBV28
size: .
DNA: TGTGCCAGCAGCCAAACAGGTGCCAATCAGCCCCAGCATTTT
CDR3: CASSQTGANQPQHF

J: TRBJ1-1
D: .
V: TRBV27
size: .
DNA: TGTGCCAGCAGTCCCGGGGGAGGGGAGGTTTTAGCTTTCTTT
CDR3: CASSPGGGEVLAFF

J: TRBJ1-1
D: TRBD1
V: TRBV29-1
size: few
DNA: TGCAGCGTTCTCTCCCCTCGACAGGGTTCTGAAGCTTTCTTT
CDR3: CSVLSPRQGSEAFF

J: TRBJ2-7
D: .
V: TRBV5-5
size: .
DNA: TGTGCCAGCAGCTTTTTCCGGGATCACTATGGTGAGCAGTACTTC
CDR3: CASSFFRDHYGEQYF

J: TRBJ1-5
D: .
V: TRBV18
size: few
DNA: TGTGCCGGGTCCGAGGGAGTGGGCAATCAGCCCCAGCATTTT
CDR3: CAGSEGVGNQPQHF

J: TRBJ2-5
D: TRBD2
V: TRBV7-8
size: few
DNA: TGTGCCAGCAGCTTAGGAGGGCTAGCGGGTTCCCAGTACTTC
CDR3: CASSLGGLAGSQYF

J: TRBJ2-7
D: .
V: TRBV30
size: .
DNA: TGTGCCTCTTCCTGGGAGCTACGGCCCTACGAGCAGTACTTC
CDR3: CASSWELRPYEQYF

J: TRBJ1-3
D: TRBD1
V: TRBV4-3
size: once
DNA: TGCGCCAGCAGCCAAGGACAGGGGAAGGACACCATATATTTT
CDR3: CASSQGQGKDTIYF

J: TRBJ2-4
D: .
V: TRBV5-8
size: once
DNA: TGTGCCAGCAGCTTATTAAGGGGCCCGGGCAACATTCAGTACTTC
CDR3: CASSLLRGPGNIQYF

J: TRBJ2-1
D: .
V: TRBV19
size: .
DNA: TGTGCCAGTAGTTACTCCCTAAGCTCCTACAATGAGCAGTTCTTC
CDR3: CASSYSLSSYNEQFF

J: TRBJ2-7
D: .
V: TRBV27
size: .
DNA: TGTGCCAGCAGTACCCTCCGAGGTCGCGAGCAGTACTTC
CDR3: CASSTLRGREQYF

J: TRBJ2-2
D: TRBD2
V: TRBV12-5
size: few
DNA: TGTGCTAGTGCCCAGCGGGGGGCAAACACCGGGGAGCTGTTTTTT
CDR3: CASAQRGANTGELFF

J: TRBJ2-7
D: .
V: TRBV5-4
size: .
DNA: TGTGCCAGCAGCTCCCGGGACTTATACGAGCAGTACTTC
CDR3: CASSSRDLYEQYF

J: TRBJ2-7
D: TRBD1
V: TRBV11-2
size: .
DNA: TGTGCCAGCCTCCATACAGGACAGGGGGACGAGCAGTACTTC
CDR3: CASLHTGQGDEQYF

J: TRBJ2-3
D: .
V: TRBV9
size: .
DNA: TGTGCCAGCAGCGTAGTAGTCGGGAGATACGCAGATACGCAGTATTTT
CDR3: CASSVVVGRYADTQYF

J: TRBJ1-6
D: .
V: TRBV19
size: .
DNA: TGTGCCAGTCACAGGGATGGTAATTCACCCCTCCACTTT
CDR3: CASHRDGNSPLHF

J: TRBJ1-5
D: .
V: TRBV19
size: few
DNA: TGTGCCAGTGCGACAGGAAATCAGCCCCAGCATTTT
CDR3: CASATGNQPQHF

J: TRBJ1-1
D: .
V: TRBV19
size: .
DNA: TGTGCCAGTAGTATTCCGGACCCCGGGCGGGACACTGAAGCTTTCTTT
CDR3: CASSIPDPGRDTEAFF

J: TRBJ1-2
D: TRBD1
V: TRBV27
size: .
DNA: TGTGCCAGCAGTTTTTTAGGGGGCGCTGGCTACACCTTC
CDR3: CASSFLGGAGYTF

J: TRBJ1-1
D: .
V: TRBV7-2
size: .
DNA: TGTGCCAGCAGCTTACTAGCAGGCTTCCTAGGGAACACTGAAGCTTTCTTT
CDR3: CASSLLAGFLGNTEAFF

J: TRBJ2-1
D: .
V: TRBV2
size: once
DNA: TGTGCCAGCAGGGCAGGTTCTACCTACAATGAGCAGTTCTTC
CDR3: CASRAGSTYNEQFF

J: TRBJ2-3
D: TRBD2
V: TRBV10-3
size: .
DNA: TGTGCCATCAGTACTTCGTGGACTAGCGGGAGCGCAGATACGCAGTATTTT
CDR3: CAISTSWTSGSADTQYF

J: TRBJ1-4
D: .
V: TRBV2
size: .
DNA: TGTGCCAGCAGTGAACGGGGGGGGGATGAAAAACTGTTTTTT
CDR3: CASSERGGDEKLFF

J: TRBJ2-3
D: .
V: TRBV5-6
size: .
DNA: TGTGCCAGCAGCGCCGGCCACAGGGCAGATACGCAGTATTTT
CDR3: CASSAGHRADTQYF

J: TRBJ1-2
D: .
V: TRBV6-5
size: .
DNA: TGTGCCAGCAGTAACAGGGCACAACGCGATGGCTACACCTTC
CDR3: CASSNRAQRDGYTF

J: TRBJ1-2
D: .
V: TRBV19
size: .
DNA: TGTGCCAGTAGTATGGCCCAGGGAGGTAACTATGGCTACACCTTC
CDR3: CASSMAQGGNYGYTF

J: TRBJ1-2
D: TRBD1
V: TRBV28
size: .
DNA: TGTGCCAGCAGCCGTCCGGACAGGGTTGGTGGCTACACCTTC
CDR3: CASSRPDRVGGYTF

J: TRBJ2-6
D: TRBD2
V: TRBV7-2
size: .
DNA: TGTGCCAGCAGCTTCCGAGCGGGGTCTGGGGCCAACGTCCTGACTTTC
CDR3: CASSFRAGSGANVLTF

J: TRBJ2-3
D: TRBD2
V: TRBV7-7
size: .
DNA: TGTGCCAGCAGCTTAAACGGGGGGGTGGATACGCAGTATTTT
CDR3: CASSLNGGVDTQYF

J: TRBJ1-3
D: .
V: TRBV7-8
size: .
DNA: TGTGCCAGCAGCTTAGCAGGGGCAGGTGGAAACACCATATATTTT
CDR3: CASSLAGAGGNTIYF

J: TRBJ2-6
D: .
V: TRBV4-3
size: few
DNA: TGCGCCAGCAGCCAAGACCAGGGGAGTGGGGCCAACGTCCTGACTTTC
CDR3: CASSQDQGSGANVLTF

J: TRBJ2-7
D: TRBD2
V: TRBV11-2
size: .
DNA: TGTGCCAGCAGCTTAGTGGGAGGGAGCTCCTACGAGCAGTACTTC
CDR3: CASSLVGGSSYEQYF

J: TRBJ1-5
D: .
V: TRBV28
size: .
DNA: TGTGCCAGCAGTTTAGGGCAGGGCGGAGAGCCCCAGCATTTT
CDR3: CASSLGQGGEPQHF

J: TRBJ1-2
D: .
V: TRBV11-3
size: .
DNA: TGTGCCAGCAGCTTGACAGTGAGTCCTAACTATGGCTACACCTTC
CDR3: CASSLTVSPNYGYTF

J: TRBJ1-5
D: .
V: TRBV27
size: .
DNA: TGTGCCAGCAGTTTACAGGGAAATAGACAGCCCCAGCATTTT
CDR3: CASSLQGNRQPQHF

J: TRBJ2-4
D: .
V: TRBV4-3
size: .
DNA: TGCGCCAGCAGCCAAGATGTGGCCCTAAACATTCAGTACTTC
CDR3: CASSQDVALNIQYF

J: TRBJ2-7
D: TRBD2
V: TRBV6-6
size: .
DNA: TGTGCCAGCGGGACTAGCGCTCCGTACGAGCAGTACTTC
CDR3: CASGTSAPYEQYF

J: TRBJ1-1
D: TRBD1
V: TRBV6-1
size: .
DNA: TGTGCCAGCAGTGAGAAGACAGGGGTGATCACTGAAGCTTTCTTT
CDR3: CASSEKTGVITEAFF

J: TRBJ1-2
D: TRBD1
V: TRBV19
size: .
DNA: TGTGCCAGTCGCAACCCGGGACAGGCACCGGGGACCTTC
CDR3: CASRNPGQAPGTF

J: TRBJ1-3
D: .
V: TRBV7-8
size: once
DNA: TGTGCCAGCAGCGTATCACAGGGCCCCTGGGACACCATATATTTT
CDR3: CASSVSQGPWDTIYF

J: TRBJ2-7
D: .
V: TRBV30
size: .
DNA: TGTGCCTGGAGTCGGGACACCAATACCTACGAGCAGTACTTC
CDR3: CAWSRDTNTYEQYF

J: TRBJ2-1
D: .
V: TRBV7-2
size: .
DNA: TGTGCCAGCAGCATCCCCTCCAGGACCTACAATGAGCAGTTCTTC
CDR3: CASSIPSRTYNEQFF

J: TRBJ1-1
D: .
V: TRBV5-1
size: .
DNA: TGCGCCAGCAGGAGACAATCCCGGGAGACTGAAGCTTTCTTT
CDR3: CASRRQSRETEAFF

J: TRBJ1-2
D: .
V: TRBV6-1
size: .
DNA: TGTGCCAGCAGTGACCCAGGGCCCATGGGCTACACCTTC
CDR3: CASSDPGPMGYTF

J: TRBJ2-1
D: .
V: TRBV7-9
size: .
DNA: TGTGCCAGCAGCACACTAGTGTATGAGCAGTTCTTC
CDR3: CASSTLVYEQFF

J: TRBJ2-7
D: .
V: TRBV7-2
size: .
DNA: TGTGCCAGCAGTGACAGGTACGAGCAGTACTTC
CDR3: CASSDRYEQYF

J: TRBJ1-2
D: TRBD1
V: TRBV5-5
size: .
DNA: TGTGCCAGCAGCCGTCGACAGGGCGACTATGGCTACACCTTC
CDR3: CASSRRQGDYGYTF

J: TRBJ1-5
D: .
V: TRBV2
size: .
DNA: TGTGCCAGCAGTGAAGGACAGATCAATCAGCCCCAGCATTTT
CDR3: CASSEGQINQPQHF

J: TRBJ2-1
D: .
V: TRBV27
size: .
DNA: TGTGCCAGCAGTCGCCCCCTCAGCCGGGACAATGAGCAGTTCTTC
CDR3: CASSRPLSRDNEQFF

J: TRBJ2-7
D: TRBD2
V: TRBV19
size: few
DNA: TGTGCCAGTACGAGAGGGCCGGGGGGCTACGAGCAGTACTTC
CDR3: CASTRGPGGYEQYF

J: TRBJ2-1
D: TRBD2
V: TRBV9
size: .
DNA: TGTGCCAGCAGCCTGGGGACTAGCGGGGGAAGCTACAATGAGCAGTTCTTC
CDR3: CASSLGTSGGSYNEQFF

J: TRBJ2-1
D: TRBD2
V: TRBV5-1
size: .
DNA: TGCGCCAGCAGCCCCGTAGCGGGAGGGCGAAATGAGCAGTTCTTC
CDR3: CASSPVAGGRNEQFF

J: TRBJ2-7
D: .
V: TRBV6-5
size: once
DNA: TGTGCCAGCAGACAGGGGACTCCCTACGAGCAGTACTTC
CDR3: CASRQGTPYEQYF

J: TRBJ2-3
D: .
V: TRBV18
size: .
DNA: TGTGCCAGCTCACCGAGGGGGAAAGGGCAGCTAAGCACAGATACGCAGTATTTT
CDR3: CASSPRGKGQLSTDTQYF

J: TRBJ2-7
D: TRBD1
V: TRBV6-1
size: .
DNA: TGTGCCAGCAGTTGGACAGGGGGCGCATCCAGCGAGCAGTACTTC
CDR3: CASSWTGGASSEQYF

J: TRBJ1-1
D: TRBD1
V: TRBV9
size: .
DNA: TGTGCCAGCAGCGGGACAGGGGACACTGAAGCTTTCTTT
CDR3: CASSGTGDTEAFF

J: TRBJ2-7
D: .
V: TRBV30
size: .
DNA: TGTGCCTGGGGACGTGAGGGGCAGTACTTC
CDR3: CAWGREGQYF

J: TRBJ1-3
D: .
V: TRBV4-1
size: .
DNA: TGCGCCAGCAGCCAAGTGGGTTTAGGGGCTGGAAACACCATATATTTT
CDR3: CASSQVGLGAGNTIYF